These 32 T cell receptor beta chains were all obtained from the same sample, sequenced in a study of T cells in Graves' hyperthyroidism and ophthalmopathy. TCR beta CDR3 regions were amplified from RNA transcripts. TCR CDR3 regions were first amplified by RT-PCR with HTBI primers. A single record per CDR3 protein comes from TCRdb applying MiXCR to the multiplex PCR reads. Of around 580,000 distinct CDR3 sequences detected, around 46% appear once; the ten largest clones hold around 7.7%. The sequencing input was peripheral blood or thyroid tissue (not recorded which). The receptors come from a woman younger than 35 with Graves' hyperthyroidism.

This clonotype appeared a few times. This chain connects TRBV20-1 to TRBJ2-7; D gene ambiguous. The germline V and J ends were trimmed by 3 bases and 2 bases, with 11 bases remaining between them. This CDR3 region has 13 residues. The germline V gene encodes CDR1 DFQATT and CDR2 SNEGSKA (reference sequence). The CDR3 DNA follows: TGCAGTGCTAGTCGGGCAGGCACCTACGAGCAGTACTTC. Translating it yields CSASRAGTYEQYF.

This clonotype was observed a handful of times. The rearrangement joins TRBV24-1 to TRBJ1-2; 7 nucleotides match TRBD1. J gave up 8 bases and V 7 bases, and 12 bases lay outside the gene matches. Germline CDR1 is KGHDR and CDR2 is SFDVKD. The CDR3 loop spans 14 amino acids. The CDR3 sequence: CATRGSGTEAGYTF. DNA of the CDR3: TGTGCCACCAGGGGATCCGGGACAGAGGCCGGCTACACCTTC.

Concerning this clonotype itself: A much more abundant neighbour one base away suggests this may be a read error. The CDR3 region has the DNA TGTGCCAGCCAAGGAGCGAGCCCCTACGAGCAGTACTTC. Translated, it gives CASQGASPYEQYF. The genes are TRBV2 and TRBJ2-7; D remains unclear. The CDR3 totals 13 residues. Germline assignment: CDR1 SNHLY and CDR2 FYNNEI. V was clipped by 8 bases and J by 2 bases, with 13 bases between them. The entire variable domain, with the rest obtained from reference TRBV2 and TRBJ2-7, is as follows: EPEVTQTPSHQVTQMGQEVILRCVPISNHLYFYWYRQILGQKVEFLVSFYNNEISEKSEIFDDQFSVERPDGSNFTLKIRSTKLEDSAMYFCASQGASPYEQYFGPGTRLTVT.

This clonotype showed up many times. V is TRBV20-1 and J is TRBJ1-5; 9 nucleotides line up with TRBD1. Trimming cost V 5 bases and J 1 base; bases outside gene matches: 9. The CDR3 length is 16 residues. From germline, CDR1 is DFQATT and CDR2 SNEGSKA (reference sequence). The CDR3 spells CSASARDRDSNQPQHF. CDR3 sequence (DNA): TGCAGTGCTTCCGCCCGGGACAGGGACAGCAATCAGCCCCAGCATTTT.

The chain combines TRBV20-1 with TRBJ2-3; 8 bases line up with TRBD1. The CDR3 totals 13 residues. Germline loops: CDR1 DFQATT, CDR2 SNEGSKA (reference sequence). V lost 5 bases, J lost 1 base, and 2 bases stayed unmatched. The CDR3, as DNA: TGCAGTGCTGCGGACAGGGGCACAGATACGCAGTATTTT. It codes for CSAADRGTDTQYF.

This clonotype turned up a few times. This chain uses TRBV15 with TRBJ2-2; D remains ambiguous. The CDR3 sequence is 14 residues long. V dropped 5 bases and J dropped 2 bases, with 9 bases sitting between them. Looked up from germline, CDR1 is LNHNV and CDR2 is YYDKDF (reference sequence). The DNA of the CDR3 is TGTGCCACCAGCCCGGGCACAAACACCGGGGAGCTGTTTTTT. Its translation: CATSPGTNTGELFF.

The gene calls are TRBV5-4 and TRBJ2-2; a weak D match, TRBD1 (5 bases). The V and J ends lost 2 bases and 2 bases respectively, with 16 bases between them. The germline V gene has CDR1 SGHNT and CDR2 YYREEE (reference sequence). This CDR3 comprises 17 residues. DNA of the CDR3: TGTGCCAGCAGCTTTTCAGGGTTGGACGGAAACACCGGGGAGCTGTTTTTT. It is translated as CASSFSGLDGNTGELFF.

This clonotype was observed many times. The gene calls are TRBV9 and TRBJ2-7; possible D gene TRBD1, 6 bases. V lost 1 base and J 5 bases, leaving 10 bases between the germline ends. CDR3 length equals 13 residues. Per the germline V gene, CDR1 is SGDLS and CDR2 is YYNGEE. Written as DNA, the CDR3 is TGTGCCAGCAGCGTAACAGGGTCGGACGAGCAGTACTTC. Its protein is CASSVTGSDEQYF.

In regard to this clonotype: A read error is possible here, since a much larger clone lies one base away. This likely comes from a read error, as the CDR3 has no conserved phenylalanine or tryptophan at its end. The J gene is TRBJ2-2, the V gene TRBV5-4; weak D call: TRBD2 (6 bases). The ends were cut back, 0 bases at V and 3 bases at J, with 9 bases in the middle. The CDR3 has 15 residues. Looked up from germline, CDR1 is SGHNT and CDR2 is YYREEE (reference sequence). The CDR3 is CASSLGGLYTGELFL. CDR3 in DNA: TGTGCCAGCAGCTTGGGGGGACTGTACACCGGGGAGCTGTTTCTT.

V is TRBV7-2 and J is TRBJ1-2; D remains ambiguous. The CDR3 loop spans 16 amino acids. Trimming left V 2 bases short and J 6 bases short, with 19 bases between. Germline V gene lookup returns CDR1 SGHTA and CDR2 FQGNSA. The CDR3 loop reads CASSLLGGMYEHGYTF. In DNA form, the CDR3 reads TGTGCCAGCAGCTTATTGGGCGGGATGTACGAGCATGGCTACACCTTC.

The CDR3 DNA reads TGTGCCAGCAGCACGCGGGACCCTGGGGACACTGAAGCTTTCTTT. Amino acids: CASSTRDPGDTEAFF. The J gene is TRBJ1-1, the V gene TRBV4-2, with D tentatively TRBD1 (5 bases). Germline V gene lookup returns CDR1 LGHNA and CDR2 YNFKEQ. This CDR3 is built from 15 residues. V lost 5 bases and J 3 bases, leaving 16 bases between the germline ends.

The chain carries TRBV14 and TRBJ2-2; D gene unclear. CDR1 and CDR2 from the germline V gene are SGHDN and FVKESK. This CDR3 spans 15 amino acids. The V gene lost 4 bases and the J gene lost 7 bases, with 16 bases spanning the gap. The CDR3 loop is CASSRDPARIGELFF. The DNA of the CDR3 is TGTGCCAGCAGCCGAGACCCGGCGAGGATCGGGGAGCTGTTTTTT.

On this clonotype: The conserved phenylalanine or tryptophan normally closing the CDR3 is absent here, so this likely arose from a read error. It is unclear where the CDR3 begins or ends on the DNA, so no DNA is shown, and the CDR3 is as TCRdb lists it. The chain links TRBV10-3 to TRBJ2-2; the DNA was not compared with TRBD1, the D call given in the table. Germline lookup yields CDR1 ENHRY and CDR2 SYGVKD. The CDR3 length equals 8 residues, ends included. Here the CDR3 reads CAISPDRG.

To note about this clonotype: The limits of the CDR3 on the DNA are not certain, so only TCRdb's listed CDR3 is given. V and J are TRBV10-3 and TRBJ1-1; TRBD1, the D gene given by the table, was not confirmed from the DNA. CDR1 and CDR2 (germline): ENHRY, SYGVKD. 16 amino acids form the CDR3, both terminal residues included. This CDR3 is CAICSARETGNTEAFF.

The genes are TRBV5-8 and TRBJ1-2, with D possibly being TRBD1 (6 bases). The CDR3 is 15 amino acids. V lost 5 bases and J 4 bases, leaving 18 bases between the germline ends. CDR1 and CDR2 (germline): SGHTS, YDEGEE. CDR3 amino acids: CASRSILGQIYGYTF. In DNA, the CDR3 is TGTGCCAGCAGAAGTATACTCGGACAGATCTATGGCTACACCTTC.

To note about this clonotype: One end of the junction fails to match germline, which may point to a read error. This rearrangement joins TRBV20-1 to TRBJ2-5; D remains unclear. The CDR3 consists of 9 residues. Germline lookup yields CDR1 DFQATT and CDR2 SNEGSKA (reference sequence). CDR3 region: CSARENQYF. In DNA form, the CDR3 reads TGCAGTGCTAGAGAGAACCAGTACTTC.

Details on this clonotype: At one end, the junction sequence differs from germline, possibly due to a read error. V is TRBV2 and J is TRBJ2-7, with 10 bases that match TRBD2. Germline V gene sequence: CDR1 SNHLY, CDR2 FYNNEI. The CDR3 contains 13 residues. The CDR3 region has the DNA TGTGCCAGCAGTGAAGCGCTATGGGTAGCGGGAGGCTTC. Protein product: CASSEALWVAGGF.

Here the CDR3 DNA reads TGTGCCAGCAGTCCCGACAGGGTCCTGGGCGGCACTGAAGCTTTCTTT. This gives the protein CASSPDRVLGGTEAFF. The gene calls are TRBV2 and TRBJ1-1; TRBD1 agrees at 7 bases. This CDR3 spans 16 amino acids. Germline-derived CDR1 and CDR2 are SNHLY and FYNNEI. V was clipped by 5 bases and J by 4 bases; unmatched bases: 13.

The chain has TRBV15 and TRBJ1-2; tentative D call: TRBD1 (6 bases). Germline CDR1 LNHNV, CDR2 YYDKDF (reference sequence). Trimming removed 1 base at V and 2 bases at J, with 8 bases between. The CDR3 is 14 amino acids. CDR3 region: CATSRATGNYGYTF. CDR3 nucleotides: TGTGCCACCAGCAGAGCGACAGGCAACTATGGCTACACCTTC.

The rearrangement links TRBV5-1 to TRBJ1-3; perhaps TRBD1 as D (5 bases). CDR1 is SGHRS and CDR2 is YFSETQ in the germline V gene. Trimming cost V 0 bases and J 6 bases, with 19 bases left between them. This CDR3 comprises 17 residues. As DNA, the CDR3 is TGCGCCAGCAGCTTGGGCCTTCTAGCGGGAGGGGAAAACACCATATATTTT. Residues: CASSLGLLAGGENTIYF. Full variable domain (rest looked up from reference TRBV5-1 and TRBJ1-3): KAGVTQTPRYLIKTRGQQVTLSCSPISGHRSVSWYQQTPGQGLQFLFEYFSETQRNKGNFPGRFSGRQFSNSRSEMNVSTLELGDSALYLCASSLGLLAGGENTIYFGEGSWLTVV.

Ten or more counts support this clonotype. The chain employs TRBV5-1 and TRBJ1-1; no reliable D call. The CDR3 totals 15 residues. Germline assignment: CDR1 SGHRS and CDR2 YFSETQ. V was pared by 1 base and J by 4 bases, with 14 bases between. CDR3 in DNA: TGCGCCAGCAGCTTGTTCGGACCGGGTGGCACTGAAGCTTTCTTT. This encodes CASSLFGPGGTEAFF.

Here the CDR3 DNA reads TGTGCCACCAGGGGACTAGCGGACTCCTACGAGCAGTACTTCTATGGCTACACCTTC. Protein product: CATRGLADSYEQYFYGYTF. The chain uses TRBV15 and TRBJ1-2; the D gene is possibly TRBD1 (5 bases). There are 19 residues in the CDR3. Deletions cut 6 bases from V and 4 bases from J, with 30 bases between. Germline CDR1 and CDR2: LNHNV and YYDKDF (reference sequence).

As for this clonotype: One junction end does not reproduce the germline sequence, and a read error may be involved. The chain couples TRBV12-3 or TRBV12-4 to TRBJ2-2; 11 nucleotides align to TRBD1. The CDR3 extends over 16 amino acids. CDR3 in DNA: TGTGCCGGCAGGCACAGAGGGACAGGGGGCACCGGGGAGCTGTTTTTT. Its translation is CAGRHRGTGGTGELFF.

This chain joins TRBV18 and TRBJ2-5, with D tentatively TRBD1 (5 bases). This CDR3 region has 15 residues. Trimming left V 6 bases short and J 2 bases short, with 16 bases between. Germline V gene sequence: CDR1 KGHSH, CDR2 LQKENI. The CDR3 bases are TGTGCCAGCTCCCGTACGACAGCCCTTCAAGAGACCCAGTACTTC. Protein: CASSRTTALQETQYF. Based on the CDR3 plus reference TRBV18 and TRBJ2-5, the full variable domain is NAGVMQNPRHLVRRRGQEARLRCSPMKGHSHVYWYRQLPEEGLKFMVYLQKENIIDESGMPKERFSAEFPKEGPSILRIQQVVRGDSAAYFCASSRTTALQETQYFGPGTRLLVL.

J is TRBJ1-1 and V is TRBV29-1, with 8 bases lining up with TRBD1. This CDR3 comprises 12 residues. V shed 3 bases, J shed 5 bases, and the junction held 2 bases outside the gene matches. Germline V gives CDR1 SQVTM, CDR2 ANQGSEA. The CDR3 DNA sequence: TGCAGCGTTGAGGACAGGGTAACTGAAGCTTTCTTT. Translation gives CSVEDRVTEAFF.

The V call is TRBV5-1, the J call TRBJ1-4, with TRBD1 identical over 9 bases. With V trimmed by 4 bases and J by 7 bases, 8 bases remained unmatched. This CDR3 is built from 15 residues. CDR1 is SGHRS and CDR2 is YFSETQ in the germline V gene. The CDR3 DNA follows: TGCGCCAGCAGCCCGGAGCCGGGACAGGGTGAAAAACTGTTTTTT. It specifies CASSPEPGQGEKLFF.

This clonotype was seen a few times. This chain joins TRBV15 and TRBJ2-3, with 9 bases lining up with TRBD2. The germline V gene encodes CDR1 LNHNV and CDR2 YYDKDF (reference sequence). Trimming cost V 3 bases and J 4 bases; bases outside gene matches: 5. The CDR3 loop spans 15 amino acids. The DNA for the CDR3 is TGTGCCACCAGCAGCGAGCGGGGGGACGCAGATACGCAGTATTTT. It specifies CATSSERGDADTQYF.

The chain joins TRBV29-1 to TRBJ1-1, with a tentative D call TRBD1 (5 bases). Germline CDR1 is SQVTM and CDR2 is ANQGSEA. V was clipped by 6 bases and J by 1 base, with 9 bases between them. This CDR3 has 12 amino acids. CDR3 sequence (DNA): TGCAGCGTACGCGACAGGAACACTGAAGCTTTCTTT. Translated: CSVRDRNTEAFF.

This clonotype occurred many times. This chain uses TRBV4-1 with TRBJ1-1; D is uncertain. CDR3 length equals 13 residues. Germline loops: CDR1 MGHRA, CDR2 YSYEKL. The V and J ends lost 6 bases and 1 base respectively, with 9 bases between them. The DNA for the CDR3 is TGCGCCAGCAGGACTACAACGAACACTGAAGCTTTCTTT. Translation: CASRTTTNTEAFF.

This clonotype was recorded many times. The chain has TRBV19 and TRBJ1-5; D uncertain. Germline CDR1 and CDR2: LNHDA and SQIVND (reference sequence). Between the trimmed V and J ends, which lost 3 bases and 0 bases, there was a span of 6 bases. The CDR3 sequence is 14 residues long. CDR3 sequence: CASSIPGSNQPQHF. Here the CDR3 DNA reads TGTGCCAGTAGTATCCCGGGTAGCAATCAGCCCCAGCATTTT.

This CDR3 is CASSSGRPLLDTQYF. CDR3 nucleotide sequence: TGTGCCAGCAGCTCGGGGCGTCCCCTCTTAGATACGCAGTATTTT. The V gene is TRBV7-9, the J gene TRBJ2-3, with D possibly being TRBD1 or TRBD2 (5 bases each). V lost 4 bases and J lost 5, with 16 bases in between. CDR3 length: 15 amino acids. The germline V gene encodes CDR1 SEHNR and CDR2 FQNEAQ (reference sequence).

This clonotype was picked up many times. The chain has TRBV19 and TRBJ1-2, with D possibly matching TRBD1 (6 bases). Trimming removed 5 bases from V and 3 bases from J, with 13 bases in between. Germline values: CDR1 LNHDA, CDR2 SQIVND (reference sequence). This CDR3 is built from 14 residues. The CDR3 spells CASSFGQSDYGYTF. CDR3 nucleotide sequence: TGTGCCAGTAGTTTCGGACAGTCGGACTATGGCTACACCTTC.